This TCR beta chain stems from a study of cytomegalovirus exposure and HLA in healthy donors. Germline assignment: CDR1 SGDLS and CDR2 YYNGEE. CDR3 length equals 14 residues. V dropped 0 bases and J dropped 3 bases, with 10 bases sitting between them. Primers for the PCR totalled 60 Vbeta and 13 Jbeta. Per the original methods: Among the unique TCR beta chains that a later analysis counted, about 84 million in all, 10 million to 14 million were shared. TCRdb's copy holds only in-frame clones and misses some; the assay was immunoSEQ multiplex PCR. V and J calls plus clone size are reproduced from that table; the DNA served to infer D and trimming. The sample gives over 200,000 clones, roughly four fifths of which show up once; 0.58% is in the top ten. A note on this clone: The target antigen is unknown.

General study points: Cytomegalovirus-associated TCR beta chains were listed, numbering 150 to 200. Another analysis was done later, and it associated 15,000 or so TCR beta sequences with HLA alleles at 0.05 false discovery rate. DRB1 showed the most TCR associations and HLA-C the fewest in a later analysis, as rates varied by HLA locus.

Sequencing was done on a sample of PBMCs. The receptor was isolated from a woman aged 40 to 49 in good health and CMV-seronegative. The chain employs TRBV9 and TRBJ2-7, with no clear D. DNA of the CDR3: TGTGCCAGCAGCGTAGCTACTGGCGGCTACGAGCAGTACTTC. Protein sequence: CASSVATGGYEQYF.